This TCR beta chain was identified in a study of shared clonotypes between healthy human individuals. Terminally differentiated effector memory CD45RA+ cells were left out of the naive CD8 fraction, which was CD45RO-negative and positively selected for CCR7. TCRdb's copy holds only in-frame clones and misses some; the assay was immunoSEQ multiplex PCR. Among approximately 720,000 clones listed, 92% were seen once. From germline, CDR1 is SGHTA and CDR2 FQGNSA. This CDR3 contains 15 residues. The V end lost 1 base, the J end lost 4 bases, and 13 bases lay between the germline ends. The J gene is TRBJ2-5, the V gene TRBV7-2, with D possibly matching TRBD2 (5 bases). The sequence came from a man younger than 45 in good health. Sequencing was performed on naive CD8+ T cells sorted from blood. The CDR3 loop reads CASSLVGSERETQYF. The CDR3 DNA reads TGTGCCAGCAGCTTAGTGGGTAGCGAGAGAGAGACCCAGTACTTC.